This entry concerns a single TCR beta chain. In the original processing: For nucleated cells, counts were estimated from reference gene primer amplification. Using immunoSEQ multiplex PCR, the repertoire was profiled, and TCRdb retains in-frame clones only, with some absent. The DNA was the basis for D and trimming; V, J and clone size are from that table. In the table there are about 90,000 clones, approximately 89% of which are singletons. This sample stems from a study of blood T cell repertoires in COVID-19. This receptor was identified in a human donor with active COVID-19. The donor label of this sample is uncertain. Source material: peripheral blood.

This CDR3 is CASSELGLGTEAFF. CDR3 in DNA: TGTGCCAGCAGTGAACTCGGGTTGGGCACTGAAGCTTTCTTT. The chain joins TRBV2 to TRBJ1-1; D gene ambiguous. Trimming stripped 2 bases from V and 4 bases from J, with 11 bases between. CDR1 is SNHLY and CDR2 is FYNNEI in the germline V gene. The CDR3 covers 14 residues.